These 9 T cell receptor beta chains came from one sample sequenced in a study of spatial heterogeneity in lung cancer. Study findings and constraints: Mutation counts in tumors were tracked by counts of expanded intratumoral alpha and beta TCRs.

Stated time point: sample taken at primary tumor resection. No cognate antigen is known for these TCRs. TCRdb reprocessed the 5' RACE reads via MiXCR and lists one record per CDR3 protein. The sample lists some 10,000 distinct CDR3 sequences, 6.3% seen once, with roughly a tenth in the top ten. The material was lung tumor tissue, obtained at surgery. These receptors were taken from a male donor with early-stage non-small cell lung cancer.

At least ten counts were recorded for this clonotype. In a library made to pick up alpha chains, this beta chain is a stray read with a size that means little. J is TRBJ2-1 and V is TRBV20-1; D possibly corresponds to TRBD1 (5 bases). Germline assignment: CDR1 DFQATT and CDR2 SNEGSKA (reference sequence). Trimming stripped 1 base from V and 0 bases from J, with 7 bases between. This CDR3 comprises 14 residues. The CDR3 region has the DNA TGCAGTGCTAGAGGTGACAGCTCCTACAATGAGCAGTTCTTC. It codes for CSARGDSSYNEQFF.

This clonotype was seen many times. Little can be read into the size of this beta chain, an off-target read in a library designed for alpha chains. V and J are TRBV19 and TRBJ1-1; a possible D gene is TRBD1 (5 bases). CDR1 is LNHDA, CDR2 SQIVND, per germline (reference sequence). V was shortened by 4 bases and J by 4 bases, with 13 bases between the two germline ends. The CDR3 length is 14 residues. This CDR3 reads CASSTGLTGTEAFF. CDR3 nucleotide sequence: TGTGCCAGTAGTACAGGGCTTACAGGCACTGAAGCTTTCTTT. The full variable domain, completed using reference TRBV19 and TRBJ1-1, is DGGITQSPKYLFRKEGQNVTLSCEQNLNHDAMYWYRQDPGQGLRLIYYSQIVNDFQKGDIAEGYSVSREKKESFPLTVTSAQKNPTAFYLCASSTGLTGTEAFFGQGTRLTVV.

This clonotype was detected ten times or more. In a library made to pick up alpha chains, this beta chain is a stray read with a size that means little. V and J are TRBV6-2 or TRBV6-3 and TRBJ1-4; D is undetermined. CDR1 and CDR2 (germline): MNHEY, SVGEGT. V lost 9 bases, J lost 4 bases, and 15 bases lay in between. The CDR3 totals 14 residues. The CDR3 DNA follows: TGTGCCAGTCAACTACGACTTCGTAATGAAAAACTGTTTTTT. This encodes CASQLRLRNEKLFF.

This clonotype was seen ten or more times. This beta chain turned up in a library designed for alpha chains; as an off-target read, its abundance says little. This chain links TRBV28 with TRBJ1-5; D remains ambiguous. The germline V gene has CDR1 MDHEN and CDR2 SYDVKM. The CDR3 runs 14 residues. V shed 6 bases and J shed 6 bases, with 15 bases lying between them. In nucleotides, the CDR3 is TGTGCCAGCAGGCTCTGGGATGGTAGTCAGCCCCAGCATTTT. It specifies CASRLWDGSQPQHF.

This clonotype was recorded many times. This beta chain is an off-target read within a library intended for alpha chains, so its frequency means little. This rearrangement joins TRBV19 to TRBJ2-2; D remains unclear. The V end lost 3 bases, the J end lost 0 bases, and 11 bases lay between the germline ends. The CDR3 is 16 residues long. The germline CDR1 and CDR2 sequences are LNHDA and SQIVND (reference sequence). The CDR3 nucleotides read TGTGCCAGTAGTATTTTGAGCTTCGCGAACACCGGGGAGCTGTTTTTT. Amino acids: CASSILSFANTGELFF. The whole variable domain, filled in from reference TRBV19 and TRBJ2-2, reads DGGITQSPKYLFRKEGQNVTLSCEQNLNHDAMYWYRQDPGQGLRLIYYSQIVNDFQKGDIAEGYSVSREKKESFPLTVTSAQKNPTAFYLCASSILSFANTGELFFGEGSRLTVL.

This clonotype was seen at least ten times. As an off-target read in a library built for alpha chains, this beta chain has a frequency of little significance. CDR3 sequence: CAWSVGLDQPQHF. The CDR3 DNA sequence: TGTGCCTGGAGTGTCGGGTTAGATCAGCCCCAGCATTTT. This chain links TRBV30 with TRBJ1-5; D ambiguous. This CDR3 comprises 13 residues. Per germline, CDR1 GTSNPN and CDR2 SVGIG (reference sequence). V shed 0 bases and J shed 5 bases, with 8 bases lying between them.

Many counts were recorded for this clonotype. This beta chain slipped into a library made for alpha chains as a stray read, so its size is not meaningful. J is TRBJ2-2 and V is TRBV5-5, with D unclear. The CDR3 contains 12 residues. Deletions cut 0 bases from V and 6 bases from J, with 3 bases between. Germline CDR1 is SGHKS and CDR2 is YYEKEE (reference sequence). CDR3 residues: CASSLGPGELFF. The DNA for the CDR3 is TGTGCCAGCAGCTTGGGACCCGGGGAGCTGTTTTTT.

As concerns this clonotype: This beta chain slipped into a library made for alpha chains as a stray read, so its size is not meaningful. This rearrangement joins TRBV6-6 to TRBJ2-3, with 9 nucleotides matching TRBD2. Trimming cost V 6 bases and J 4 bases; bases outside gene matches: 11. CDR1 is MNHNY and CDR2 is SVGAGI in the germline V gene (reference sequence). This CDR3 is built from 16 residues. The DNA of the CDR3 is TGTGCCAGCAGCTCTTACGACGAGCGGGAGGCAGATACGCAGTATTTT. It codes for CASSSYDEREADTQYF.

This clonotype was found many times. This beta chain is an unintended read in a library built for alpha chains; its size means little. The CDR3 here is CASSQGALIEQFF. CDR3 coding DNA: TGCGCCAGCAGTCAGGGGGCTTTGATTGAGCAGTTCTTC. The chain links TRBV5-1 to TRBJ2-1, with 8 bases lining up with TRBD1. The V segment lost 5 bases and the J segment 9 bases; nucleotides outside the gene matches: 7. The CDR3 is 13 amino acids. Germline lookup yields CDR1 SGHRS and CDR2 YFSETQ.